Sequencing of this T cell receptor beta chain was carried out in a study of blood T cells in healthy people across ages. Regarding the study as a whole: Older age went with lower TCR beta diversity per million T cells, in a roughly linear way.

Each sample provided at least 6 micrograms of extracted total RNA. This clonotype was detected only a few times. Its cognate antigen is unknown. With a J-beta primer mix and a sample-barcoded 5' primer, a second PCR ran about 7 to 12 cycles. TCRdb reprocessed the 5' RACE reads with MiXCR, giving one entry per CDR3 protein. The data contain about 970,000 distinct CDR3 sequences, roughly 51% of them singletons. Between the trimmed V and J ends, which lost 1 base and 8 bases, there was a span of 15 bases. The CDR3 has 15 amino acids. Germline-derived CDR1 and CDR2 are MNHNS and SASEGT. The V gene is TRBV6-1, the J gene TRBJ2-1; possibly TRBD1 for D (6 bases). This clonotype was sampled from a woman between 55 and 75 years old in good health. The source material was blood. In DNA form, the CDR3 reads TGTGCCAGCAGTGAAGGAGTGGGCAGGGGCGATGAGCAGTTCTTC. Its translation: CASSEGVGRGDEQFF.